Listed below are T cell receptor beta chains from one sample, sequenced in a study of response to subunit inactivated influenza vaccine. TCRdb fed the RT-PCR reads into MiXCR, producing one record per CDR3 protein. The repertoire has under 850,000 distinct CDR3 sequences, 18% of them found once; the top ten carry under 13%. Sequenced here: PBMCs from blood, sampled 5 days after vaccination. These receptors all stem from a man aged 50 or older who received an inactivated influenza vaccine. The conserved cysteine and the conserved F or W are not part of the CDR3 here. The order of the fields is V gene, J gene, D gene, clone size, CDR3 protein. D genes are given only for firm matches. A row's size may be missing; if present it is once, few, many or a size class.

>TRBV4-1|TRBJ1-4|NA|NA
ASSQGYRTTNEKLF
>TRBV12-3/TRBV12-4|TRBJ1-6|NA|few
ASRTTGDSPLH
>TRBV20-1|TRBJ2-7|NA|few
SASGRREGYEQY
>TRBV7-9|TRBJ1-2|NA|NA
ASSSGRAVGYGYT
>TRBV15|TRBJ2-2|TRBD2|few
ATSRGGTSGIAGELF
>TRBV4-1|TRBJ1-4|TRBD1|NA
ASRQGAWNFEKLF
>TRBV7-2|TRBJ2-1|TRBD2|few
ASMGLAGISSYNEQF
>TRBV27|TRBJ1-2|TRBD1|NA
ASSLGRGRVYT
>TRBV7-2|TRBJ2-5|NA|NA
ASSRRTGLETQY
>TRBV2|TRBJ2-5|NA|NA
ASRVTRGETQY
>TRBV4-1|TRBJ2-7|TRBD2|few
ASSQVLVAGEPYEQY
>TRBV3-1|TRBJ2-1|NA|NA
ASSQIRRGEQF
>TRBV24-1|TRBJ2-1|NA|few
ATSGTKGTGERINEQF
>TRBV29-1|TRBJ2-1|TRBD2|once
SVLGLDNEQF
>TRBV7-2|TRBJ2-5|TRBD2|NA
ASSVLAGARETQY
>TRBV6-1|TRBJ1-6|NA|few
ASSKTSGGSPLH
>TRBV12-3/TRBV12-4|TRBJ2-1|NA|many
ASSFLRDNEQF
>TRBV7-9|TRBJ1-2|TRBD1|NA
ASSVGQGASYGYT
>TRBV6-1|TRBJ2-7|NA|NA
ASSEEGGGVIYEQY
>TRBV12-3/TRBV12-4|TRBJ1-1|NA|NA
ASSFEWVFPGLQMNTEAF
>TRBV4-1|TRBJ2-2|NA|NA
ASSQSPGFTGELF
>TRBV10-3|TRBJ2-1|NA|few
AISESIQGRDNEQF
>TRBV15|TRBJ2-7|TRBD1|NA
ATSIEQGASHEQY
>TRBV6-5|TRBJ2-5|TRBD2|NA
ASSYLRAGGETQY
>TRBV2|TRBJ2-7|NA|many
ASRQGVYEQY
>TRBV12-3/TRBV12-4|TRBJ2-1|NA|NA
ASRSSGFEQF
>TRBV29-1|TRBJ2-5|NA|many
SVELTTSQY
>TRBV7-7|TRBJ2-5|TRBD2|NA
ASSSLAGERIQY
>TRBV3-1|TRBJ2-1|TRBD2|NA
ASSQGGLATNEQF
>TRBV30|TRBJ2-1|NA|NA
AWSVHSGVYNEQF
>TRBV7-2|TRBJ2-1|TRBD2|few
ASSLAMGLEKF
>TRBV20-1|TRBJ1-2|NA|NA
SARAGGQNYGYT
>TRBV20-1|TRBJ2-3|TRBD2|few
SAAPSTSGGTDTQY
>TRBV20-1|TRBJ2-5|TRBD2|NA
SARSGRWETQY
>TRBV29-1|TRBJ1-1|NA|NA
SASGGHMNTEAF
>TRBV20-1|TRBJ2-7|TRBD2|NA
SATYGTSGTEQY
>TRBV6-2/TRBV6-3|TRBJ2-5|NA|many
ASIPRSLGETQY
>TRBV6-1|TRBJ2-2|NA|few
ASSERAVTNTGELF
>TRBV7-9|TRBJ2-3|TRBD1|NA
ASSFTGGWTDTQY
>TRBV20-1|TRBJ2-5|NA|NA
SARDYQRETQY
>TRBV11-2|TRBJ2-5|NA|few
ASSLGKPSRALVAETQY
>TRBV20-1|TRBJ2-3|NA|NA
SARDRRGGAGTQY
>TRBV15|TRBJ2-1|TRBD2|NA
ATSRGLARRYNEQF
>TRBV4-3|TRBJ1-6|NA|NA
ASSPGLSRDSPLH
>TRBV7-2|TRBJ1-5|NA|NA
ASGDGVNQPQH
>TRBV9|TRBJ2-3|TRBD2|NA
ASSVGHVPSGRRTDTQY
>TRBV7-3|TRBJ2-1|NA|NA
ASSLVDRTRNEQF
>TRBV28|TRBJ2-3|NA|many
ASTRQPATDTQY
>TRBV9|TRBJ2-7|NA|few
ASSLRGGPGDEQY